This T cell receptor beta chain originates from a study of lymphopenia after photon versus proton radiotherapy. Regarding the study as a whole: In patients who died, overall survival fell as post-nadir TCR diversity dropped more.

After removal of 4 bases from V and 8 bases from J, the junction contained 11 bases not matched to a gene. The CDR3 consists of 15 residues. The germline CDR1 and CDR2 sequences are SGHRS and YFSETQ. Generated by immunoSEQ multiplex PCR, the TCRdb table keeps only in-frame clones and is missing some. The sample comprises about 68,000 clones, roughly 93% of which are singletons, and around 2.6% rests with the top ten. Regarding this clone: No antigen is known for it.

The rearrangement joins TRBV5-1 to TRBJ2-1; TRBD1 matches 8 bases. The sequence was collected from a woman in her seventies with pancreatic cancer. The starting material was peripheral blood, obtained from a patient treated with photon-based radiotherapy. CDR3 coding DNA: TGCGCCAGCAGCCATGGGGCAGGGGGCCGCGATGAGCAGTTCTTC. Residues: CASSHGAGGRDEQFF. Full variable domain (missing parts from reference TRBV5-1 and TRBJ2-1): KAGVTQTPRYLIKTRGQQVTLSCSPISGHRSVSWYQQTPGQGLQFLFEYFSETQRNKGNFPGRFSGRQFSNSRSEMNVSTLELGDSALYLCASSHGAGGRDEQFFGPGTRLTVL.